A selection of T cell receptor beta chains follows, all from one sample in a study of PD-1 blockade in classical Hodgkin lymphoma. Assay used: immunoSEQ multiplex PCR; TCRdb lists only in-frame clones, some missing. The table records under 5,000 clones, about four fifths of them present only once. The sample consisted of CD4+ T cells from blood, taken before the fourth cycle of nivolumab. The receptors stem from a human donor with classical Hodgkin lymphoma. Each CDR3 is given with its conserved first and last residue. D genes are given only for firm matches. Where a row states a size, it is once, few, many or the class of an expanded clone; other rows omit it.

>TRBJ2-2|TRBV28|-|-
CASSLGGPTGELFF
TGTGCCAGCAGTTTAGGGGGGCCTACCGGGGAGCTGTTTTTT
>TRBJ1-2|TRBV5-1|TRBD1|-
CASQGPGQGDYGYTF
TGCGCCAGCCAAGGACCGGGACAGGGGGACTATGGCTACACCTTC
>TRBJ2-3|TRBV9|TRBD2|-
CASSGRAGTTDTQYF
TGTGCCAGCAGCGGACGAGCGGGGACGACAGATACGCAGTATTTT
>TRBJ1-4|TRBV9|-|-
CASSVGAGLPGSEKLFF
TGTGCCAGCAGCGTAGGAGCGGGGCTCCCAGGTAGTGAAAAACTGTTTTTT
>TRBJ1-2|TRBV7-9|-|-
CASSLYGPRGYGYTF
TGTGCCAGCAGCTTATATGGACCTAGGGGGTATGGCTACACCTTC
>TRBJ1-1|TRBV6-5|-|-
CASITRDLTEAFF
TGTGCCAGCATTACCCGGGACCTCACTGAAGCTTTCTTT
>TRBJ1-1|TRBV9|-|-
CASSLDTGRNTEAFF
TGTGCCAGCAGCCTTGACACGGGAAGGAACACTGAAGCTTTCTTT
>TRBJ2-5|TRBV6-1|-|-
CASSESGTAKTQYF
TGTGCCAGCAGTGAATCCGGGACTGCTAAGACCCAGTACTTC
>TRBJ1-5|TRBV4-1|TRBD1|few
CASSQDGQGAQPQHF
TGCGCCAGCAGCCAAGATGGACAGGGGGCCCAGCCCCAGCATTTT
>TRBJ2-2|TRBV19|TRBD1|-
CASGSLRDSPTGELFF
TGTGCCAGTGGTTCGCTCCGGGACAGCCCCACCGGGGAGCTGTTTTTT
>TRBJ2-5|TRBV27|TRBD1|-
CASSSGTGGVETQYF
TGTGCCAGCAGTTCGGGGACAGGGGGCGTTGAGACCCAGTACTTC
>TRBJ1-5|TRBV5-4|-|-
CASSFLDQPQHF
TGTGCCAGCAGCTTTCTCGATCAGCCCCAGCATTTT
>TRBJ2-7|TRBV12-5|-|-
CASGRGSTWEQYF
TGTGCTAGTGGGAGAGGGAGTACGTGGGAGCAGTACTTC
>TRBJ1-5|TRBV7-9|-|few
CASSLGKQPQHF
TGTGCCAGCAGCTTGGGGAAGCAGCCCCAGCATTTT
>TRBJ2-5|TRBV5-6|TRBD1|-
CASSSQGAETQYF
TGTGCCAGCAGCTCACAGGGGGCGGAGACCCAGTACTTC
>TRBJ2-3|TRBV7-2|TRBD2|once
CASSLAASGAEDTQYF
TGTGCCAGCAGCTTAGCGGCTAGCGGGGCAGAAGATACGCAGTATTTT
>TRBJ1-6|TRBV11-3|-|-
CASSLDSGVQSPLHF
TGTGCCAGCAGCTTAGACTCAGGGGTACAGTCACCCCTCCACTTT
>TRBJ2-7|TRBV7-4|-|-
CASSLDVTYEQYF
TGTGCCAGCAGCTTAGACGTAACCTACGAGCAGTACTTC
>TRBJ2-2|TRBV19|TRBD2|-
CASRTSGDTGGLFF
TGTGCCAGTAGGACTAGCGGGGACACCGGGGGGCTGTTTTTT
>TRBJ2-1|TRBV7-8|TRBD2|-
CASSNSGGAYNEQFF
TGTGCCAGCAGCAATAGCGGGGGGGCTTACAATGAGCAGTTCTTC
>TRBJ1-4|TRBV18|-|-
CASSPQGTTNEKLFF
TGTGCCAGCTCTCCACAGGGCACAACTAATGAAAAACTGTTTTTT
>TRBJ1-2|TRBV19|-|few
CASSIGGRYGYTF
TGTGCCAGTAGTATCGGGGGCCGCTATGGCTACACCTTC
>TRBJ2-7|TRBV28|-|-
CASSLPAGRTRQYF
TGTGCCAGCAGTTTGCCGGCAGGGCGTACGAGGCAGTACTTC
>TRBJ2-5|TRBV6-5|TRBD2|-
CASRGFGGKETQYF
TGTGCCAGCCGGGGTTTCGGGGGGAAAGAGACCCAGTACTTC
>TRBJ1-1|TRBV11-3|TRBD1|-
CASSSRGRAEAFF
TGTGCCAGCAGCTCCAGGGGGAGAGCTGAAGCTTTCTTT
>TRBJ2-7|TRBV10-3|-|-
CAISWAVSYEQYF
TGTGCCATCAGTTGGGCGGTTTCCTACGAGCAGTACTTC
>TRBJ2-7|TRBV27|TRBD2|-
CASSFAGGTYEQYF
TGTGCCAGCAGTTTTGCGGGGGGCACCTACGAGCAGTACTTC
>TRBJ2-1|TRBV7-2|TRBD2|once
CASSSTSGRQFF
TGTGCCAGCAGCTCGACTAGCGGGCGGCAGTTCTTC
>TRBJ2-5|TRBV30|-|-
CAWSADLVVETQYF
TGTGCCTGGAGTGCGGATCTAGTTGTGGAGACCCAGTACTTC
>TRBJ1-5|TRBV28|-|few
CASRRESYSNQPQHF
TGTGCCAGCAGAAGGGAAAGCTATAGCAATCAGCCCCAGCATTTT
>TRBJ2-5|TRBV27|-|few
CASSLWGAQETQYF
TGTGCCAGCTCCCTCTGGGGGGCACAAGAGACCCAGTACTTC
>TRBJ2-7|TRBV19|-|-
CASSPTLRSYEQYF
TGTGCCAGTAGTCCAACCCTAAGGTCCTACGAGCAGTACTTC
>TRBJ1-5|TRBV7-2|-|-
CASSLSYRGADQPQHF
TGTGCCAGCAGCTTATCTTATCGGGGGGCGGATCAGCCCCAGCATTTT
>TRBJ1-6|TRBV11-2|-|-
CASSGMGDSPLHF
TGTGCCAGCAGCGGTATGGGGGACTCACCCCTCCACTTT
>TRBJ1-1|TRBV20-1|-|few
CSAGANTEAFF
TGCAGTGCAGGGGCGAACACTGAAGCTTTCTTT
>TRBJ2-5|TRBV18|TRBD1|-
CASSPGTGRRQETQYF
TGTGCCAGCTCACCAGGGACAGGGCGGCGGCAAGAGACCCAGTACTTC
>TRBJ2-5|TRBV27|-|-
CASSVDRGTETQYF
TGTGCCAGCAGTGTAGACCGGGGGACAGAGACCCAGTACTTC
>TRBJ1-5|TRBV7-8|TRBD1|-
CASSSNRGRGQPQHF
TGTGCCAGCAGCTCCAACAGGGGTCGGGGTCAGCCCCAGCATTTT
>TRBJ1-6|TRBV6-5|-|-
CASSGEGYNSPLHF
TGTGCCAGCAGTGGTGAGGGGTATAATTCACCCCTCCACTTT
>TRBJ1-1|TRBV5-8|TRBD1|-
CASRNRRRTGRGTEAFF
TGTGCCAGCAGAAATCGACGACGGACAGGGAGAGGCACTGAAGCTTTCTTT
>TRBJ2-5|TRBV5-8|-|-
CASSQDADSQETQYF
TGTGCCAGCAGCCAAGACGCGGACAGCCAAGAGACCCAGTACTTC
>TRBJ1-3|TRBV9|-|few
CASSSGTSGNTIYF
TGTGCCAGCAGCTCCGGGACATCTGGAAACACCATATATTTT
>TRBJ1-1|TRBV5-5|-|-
CASSLAEGIPLFFSEAFF
TGTGCCAGCAGCTTGGCCGAGGGAATACCCCTTTTTTTCTCTGAAGCTTTCTTT
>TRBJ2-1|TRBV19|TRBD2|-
CASSTGTSSYNEQFF
TGTGCCAGTAGTACCGGGACTAGCTCCTACAATGAGCAGTTCTTC
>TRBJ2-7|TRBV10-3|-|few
CAISELTDHEQYF
TGTGCCATCAGTGAGTTGACAGACCACGAGCAGTACTTC
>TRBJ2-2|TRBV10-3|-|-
CAITRGGAPGELFF
TGTGCCATCACACGAGGGGGGGCGCCCGGGGAGCTGTTTTTT
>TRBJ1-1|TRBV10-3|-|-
CAISERGGTEAFF
TGTGCCATCAGTGAGAGGGGGGGTACTGAAGCTTTCTTT
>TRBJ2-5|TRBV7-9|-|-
CASSLRGSETQYF
TGTGCCAGCAGCTTGAGGGGAAGTGAGACCCAGTACTTC
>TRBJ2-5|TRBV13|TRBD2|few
CASSLVSGGFQETQYF
TGTGCCAGCAGCTTAGTAAGCGGGGGGTTTCAAGAGACCCAGTACTTC
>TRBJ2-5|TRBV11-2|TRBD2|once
CATRLAGGRETQYF
TGTGCCACCAGGCTGGCGGGGGGCAGGGAGACCCAGTACTTC
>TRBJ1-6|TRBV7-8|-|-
CASSLLSGGRGSNSPLHF
TGTGCCAGCAGCTTACTTTCGGGGGGACGAGGCAGTAATTCACCCCTCCACTTT
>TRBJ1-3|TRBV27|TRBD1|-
CASSPRQGANSSGNTIYF
TGTGCCAGCAGTCCCCGACAGGGGGCGAATTCTTCTGGAAACACCATATATTTT
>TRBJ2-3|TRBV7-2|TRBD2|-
CASSLPSGDTQYF
TGTGCCAGCAGCTTGCCTAGCGGGGATACGCAGTATTTT
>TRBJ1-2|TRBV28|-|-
CASSLGGNYGYTF
TGTGCCAGCAGTTTAGGGGGAAACTATGGCTACACCTTC
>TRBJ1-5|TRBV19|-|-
CASHTLYSNQPQHF
TGTGCCAGTCATACACTTTATAGCAATCAGCCCCAGCATTTT
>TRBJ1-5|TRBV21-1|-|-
CASSLGAKVSGQPQHF
TGTGCCAGCAGCCTAGGGGCGAAGGTATCCGGTCAGCCCCAGCATTTT